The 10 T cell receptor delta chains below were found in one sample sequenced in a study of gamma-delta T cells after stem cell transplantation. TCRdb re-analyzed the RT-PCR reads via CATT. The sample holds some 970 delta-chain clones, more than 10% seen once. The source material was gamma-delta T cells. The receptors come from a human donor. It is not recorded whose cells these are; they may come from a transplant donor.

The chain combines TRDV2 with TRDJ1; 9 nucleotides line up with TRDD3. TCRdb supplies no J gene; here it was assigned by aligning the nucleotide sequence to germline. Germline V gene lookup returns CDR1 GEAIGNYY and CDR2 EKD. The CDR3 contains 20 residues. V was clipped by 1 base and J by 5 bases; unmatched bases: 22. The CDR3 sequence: CACDTISLGGDTALGDKLIF. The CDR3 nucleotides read TGTGCCTGTGACACGATATCCCTCGGAGGGGATACGGCCTTGGGGGATAAACTCATCTTT.

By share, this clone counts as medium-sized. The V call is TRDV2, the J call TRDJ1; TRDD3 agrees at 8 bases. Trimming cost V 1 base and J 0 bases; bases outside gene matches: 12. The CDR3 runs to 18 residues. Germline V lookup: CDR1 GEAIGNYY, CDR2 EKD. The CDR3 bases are TGTGCCTGTGACACTTTGCACCTGGGGGAAAAGTACACCGATAAACTCATCTTT. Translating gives CACDTLHLGEKYTDKLIF.

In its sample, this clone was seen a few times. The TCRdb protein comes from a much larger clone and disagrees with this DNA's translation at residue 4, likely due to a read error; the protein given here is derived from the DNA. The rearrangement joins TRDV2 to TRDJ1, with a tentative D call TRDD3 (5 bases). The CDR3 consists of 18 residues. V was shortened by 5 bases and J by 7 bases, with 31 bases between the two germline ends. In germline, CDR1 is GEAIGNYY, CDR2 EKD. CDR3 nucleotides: TGTGCCTGTGGCCCAGTACTGGTGCCATCCAATATGGAACCTAAACTCATCTTT. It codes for CACGPVLVPSNMEPKLIF.

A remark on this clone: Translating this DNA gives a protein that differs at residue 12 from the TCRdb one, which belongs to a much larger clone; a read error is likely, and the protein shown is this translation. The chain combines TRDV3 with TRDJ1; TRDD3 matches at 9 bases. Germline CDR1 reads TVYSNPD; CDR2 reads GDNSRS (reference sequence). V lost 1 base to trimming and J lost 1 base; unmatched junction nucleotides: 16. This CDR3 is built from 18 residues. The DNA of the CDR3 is TGTGCCTTTACTACTACTACGATGGGGGGATACCCCACCGATAAACTCATCTTT. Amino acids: CAFTTTTMGGYPTDKLIF.

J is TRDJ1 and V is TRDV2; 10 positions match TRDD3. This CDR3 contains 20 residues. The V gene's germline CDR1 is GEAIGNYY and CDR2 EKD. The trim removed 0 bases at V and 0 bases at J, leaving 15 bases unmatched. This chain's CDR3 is CACDTVLGDRIQSNTDKLIF. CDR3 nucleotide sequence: TGTGCCTGTGACACCGTGCTGGGGGATAGGATCCAATCAAACACCGATAAACTCATCTTT.

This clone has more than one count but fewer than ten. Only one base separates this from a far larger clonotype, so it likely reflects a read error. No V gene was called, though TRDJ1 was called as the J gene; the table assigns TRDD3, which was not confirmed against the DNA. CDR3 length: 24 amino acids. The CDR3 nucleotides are TGTGCCTTTAATCGGAAACCCCCACTCCGGGGACTGGGGGATACGCGGGGGAACACCGATAAACTCATCTTT. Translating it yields CAFNRKPPLRGLGDTRGNTDKLIF.

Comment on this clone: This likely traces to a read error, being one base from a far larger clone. For the CDR3, the DNA is TGTGCCTGTGACACCCTGGACTTGGCCGTGCACCTCGCTACCGACACCGATAAACTCATCTTT. It specifies CACDTLDLAVHLATDTDKLIF. No V gene was called here, but the J gene is TRDJ1; TRDD3 is the table's D call and was not checked against the DNA. This CDR3 has 21 amino acids.

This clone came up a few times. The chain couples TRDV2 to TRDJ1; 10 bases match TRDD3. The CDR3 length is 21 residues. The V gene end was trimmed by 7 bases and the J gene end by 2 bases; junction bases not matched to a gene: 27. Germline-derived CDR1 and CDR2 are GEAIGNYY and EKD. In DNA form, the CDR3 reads TGTGCCTGCGATAGGATACCAACTGGGGGATCCGGCCTATACACGACCGATAAACTCATCTTT. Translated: CACDRIPTGGSGLYTTDKLIF.

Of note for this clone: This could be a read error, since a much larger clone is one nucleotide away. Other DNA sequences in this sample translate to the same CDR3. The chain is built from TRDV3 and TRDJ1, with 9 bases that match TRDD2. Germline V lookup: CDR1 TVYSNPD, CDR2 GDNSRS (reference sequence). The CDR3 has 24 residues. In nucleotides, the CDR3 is TGTGCCTCGGGGGTGTTTGGCCTTCCTACTAACGGTATTGTACTGGGGATTTCCACCGATAAACTCATCTTC. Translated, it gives CASGVFGLPTNGIVLGISTDKLIF.

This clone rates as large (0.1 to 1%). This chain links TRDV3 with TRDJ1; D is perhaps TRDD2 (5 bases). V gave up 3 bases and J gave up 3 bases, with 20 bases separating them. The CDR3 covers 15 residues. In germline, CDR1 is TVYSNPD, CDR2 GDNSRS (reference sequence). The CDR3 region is CAFRFLNLLSDKLIF. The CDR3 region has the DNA TGTGCCTTCAGATTCCTGAACCTACTGTCCGATAAACTCATCTTT.